Following are 5 T cell receptor beta chains from one sample sequenced in a study of spatial heterogeneity in lung cancer. In TCRdb, the 5' RACE reads were re-called with MiXCR into one record per CDR3 protein. The repertoire consists of about 120,000 distinct CDR3 sequences, with 12% occurring once and the leading ten covering around 16%. The sample's time point: blood at routine non-recurrence follow-up after resection. The study sequenced unsorted whole RNA from tumor, nontumor lung or frozen PBMC. The sequences come from PBMCs, collected at follow-up. The receptors stem from a male donor with early-stage non-small cell lung cancer.

The chain carries TRBV9 and TRBJ1-2; D may be TRBD1 (6 bases). The germline CDR1 and CDR2 sequences are SGDLS and YYNGEE. The CDR3 runs to 13 residues. V was trimmed by 3 bases and J by 8 bases, leaving 14 bases between them. CDR3 DNA sequence: TGTGCCAGCAGCGCAGGAGCAGGGGAAGGCTACACCTTC. The encoded protein is CASSAGAGEGYTF.

This clonotype was seen at least ten times. The V gene is TRBV7-8, the J gene TRBJ1-4; possibly TRBD1 for D (6 bases). The V and J ends lost 3 bases and 5 bases respectively, with 13 bases between them. The CDR3 extends over 15 amino acids. The germline V gene encodes CDR1 SGHVS and CDR2 FQNEAQ. The CDR3 spells CASSFSRGRNEKLFF. Here the CDR3 DNA reads TGTGCCAGCAGCTTTAGCAGGGGTCGAAATGAAAAACTGTTTTTT.

In this sample, this clonotype turned up a few times. The rearrangement joins TRBV4-1 to TRBJ1-6, with 9 bases lining up with TRBD1. Trimming at V came to 3 bases and at J to 8 bases, leaving 5 bases not matched to a gene. This CDR3 spans 15 amino acids. Per germline, CDR1 MGHRA and CDR2 YSYEKL. CDR3 sequence reads: CASSQGTGTDSPLHF. The CDR3 coding sequence is TGCGCCAGCAGCCAGGGGACAGGGACTGATTCACCCCTCCACTTT.

At least ten counts were recorded for this clonotype. The chain uses TRBV5-1 and TRBJ2-3; a weak D match, TRBD2 (5 bases). The CDR3 is made up of 14 amino acids. Germline CDR1 is SGHRS and CDR2 is YFSETQ. V was shortened by 3 bases and J by 2 bases, with 10 bases between the two germline ends. As DNA, the CDR3 is TGCGCCAGCAGCTGGACTTTCGCCACAGATACGCAGTATTTT. Protein: CASSWTFATDTQYF.

Here the CDR3 reads CASSLVGAGGPEEQYF. The CDR3 DNA sequence: TGCGCCAGCAGCTTGGTCGGTGCGGGGGGGCCAGAGGAGCAGTACTTC. This chain links TRBV5-1 with TRBJ2-7; 9 nucleotides match TRBD2. Per the germline V gene, CDR1 is SGHRS and CDR2 is YFSETQ. J was trimmed by 7 bases and V by 0 bases; bases with no gene match: 11. CDR3 length: 16 amino acids.